The present T cell receptor beta chain was sequenced within a study of high-grade serous ovarian cancer treatment subgroups. The tumor samples were collected prior to definitive surgery or chemotherapy. Per germline, CDR1 SGHTA and CDR2 FQGNSA. This CDR3 has 14 residues. V lost 4 bases and J lost 5; bases outside the gene matches: 5. The method was immunoSEQ multiplex PCR; TCRdb's version includes in-frame clones alone and lacks a portion of them. Of roughly 7,600 clones listed, roughly three quarters are singletons. The TCR was taken from a human donor with high-grade serous ovarian cancer. The V gene is TRBV7-2, the J gene TRBJ2-7, with 10 bases matching TRBD2. Sequencing was done on a sample of tumor tissue. Here the CDR3 DNA reads TGTGCCAGCAGCTACAGCGGGGGGGTAGACGAGCAGTACTTC. As protein: CASSYSGGVDEQYF. Full variable domain (rest looked up from reference TRBV7-2 and TRBJ2-7): GAGVSQSPSNKVTEKGKDVELRCDPISGHTALYWYRQSLGQGLEFLIYFQGNSAPDKSGLPSDRFSAERTGGSVSTLTIQRTQQEDSAVYLCASSYSGGVDEQYFGPGTRLTVT.